The T cell receptor (beta chain) described here comes from a study of CD8+CD57+ T cells in acquired aplastic anemia listed by TCRdb under 2018. Study-wide context: A mean of approximately 3 ug of DNA, ranging from about 0.19 to 30 ug, was extracted from sorted CD4+ and CD8+ cells.

Broader findings and caveats from the paper: Patients and healthy controls showed no significant difference in CD8+ Simpson's diversity (P=0.060). Some 27 CD8+ CDR3 sequences were found in both patients and controls but appeared to be highly expressed in patients and within the immunodominant clones of the patients.

Genomic DNA was used as template for profiling of TCR beta VDJ combinations and CDR3 sequences. An Illumina HiSeq 2000 was the platform used for TCR repertoire sequencing. The paper's data handling went like this. TRBV/TRBJ rearrangement plots, CDR3 size and DJ length profiles, and Simpson's diversity index were used to evaluate the repertoires. The most abundant DNA sequence in the deep sequencing data was defined as the immunodominant clone. CDR3 amino acid sequences were checked for sharing across subjects and were also compared against the VDJdb database and published repertoires. TCRdb applied fastp at Q25 and MiXCR to the public reads, then kept only in-frame beta chains. Every distinct CDR3 protein forms one entry, paired with its most common genes and DNA. These V and J calls are TCRdb output, not the study's own analysis. In this sample the table shows 250,000 to 350,000 distinct CDR3 sequences, 45% to 70% of which occur a single time. Jointly, the top ten make up less than 10% of the sample.

This clonotype was picked up a small number of times. Its antigen specificity is not known. The record has no base qualities; no much larger clone is one base away. In this study, sorted CD4+ and CD8+ T cells from the blood of healthy subjects and of severe aplastic anemia patients had their TCR repertoires deep-sequenced. Ficoll-Paque density gradient centrifugation was used to isolate peripheral blood mononuclear cells. Before DNA extraction, CD4+ and CD8+ T cells were sorted by FACS or by magnetic beads. The receptor was isolated from a human donor with severe aplastic anemia or a healthy control (not recorded which). Sequenced material: sorted CD4+, CD8+, or CD8+CD57+ T cells (not recorded which) from PBMCs.

The CDR3 protein sequence reads: CASSLVDEKTQYF. The nucleotide sequence is TGTGCCAGCAGCCTGGTGGACGAGAAGACGCAGTATTTT. The sequence joins TRBV11-2 to TRBJ2-3; there is no confident call for the D gene. Its CDR3 holds 13 amino acids, cysteine through phenylalanine. The retained sequence is limited to the CDR3, 39 bases, with the frame set at the first base. From the germline V gene, CDR1 is SGHAT and CDR2 is FQNNGV. Relative to germline, V is 5 bases shorter and J is 9 bases shorter, with 15 bases between their ends. The full variable domain, with segments outside the CDR3 supplied by the reference TRBV11-2 and TRBJ2-3 proteins, appears as EAGVAQSPRYKIIEKRQSVAFWCNPISGHATLYWYQQILGQGPKLLIQFQNNGVVDDSQLPKDRFSAERLKGVDSTLKIQPAKLEDSAVYLCASSLVDEKTQYFGPGTRLTVL.